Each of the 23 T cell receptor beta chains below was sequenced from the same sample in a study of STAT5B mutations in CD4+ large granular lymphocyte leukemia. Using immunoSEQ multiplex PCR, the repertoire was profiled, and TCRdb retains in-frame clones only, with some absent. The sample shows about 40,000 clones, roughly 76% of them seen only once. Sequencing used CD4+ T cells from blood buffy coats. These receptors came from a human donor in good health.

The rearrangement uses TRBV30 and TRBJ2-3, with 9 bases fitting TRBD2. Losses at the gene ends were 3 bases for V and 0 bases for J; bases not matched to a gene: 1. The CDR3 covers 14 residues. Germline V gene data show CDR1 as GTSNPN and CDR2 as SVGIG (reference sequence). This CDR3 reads CAWRTSGSTDTQYF. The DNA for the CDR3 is TGTGCCTGGAGGACTAGCGGAAGCACAGATACGCAGTATTTT.

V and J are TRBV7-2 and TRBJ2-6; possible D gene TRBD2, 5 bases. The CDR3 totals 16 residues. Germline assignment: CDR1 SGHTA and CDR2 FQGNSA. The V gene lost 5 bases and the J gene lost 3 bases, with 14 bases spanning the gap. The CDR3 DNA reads TGTGCCAGCAGCGGCAGCGGTGTTCGTGGGGCCAACGTCCTGACTTTC. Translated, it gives CASSGSGVRGANVLTF.

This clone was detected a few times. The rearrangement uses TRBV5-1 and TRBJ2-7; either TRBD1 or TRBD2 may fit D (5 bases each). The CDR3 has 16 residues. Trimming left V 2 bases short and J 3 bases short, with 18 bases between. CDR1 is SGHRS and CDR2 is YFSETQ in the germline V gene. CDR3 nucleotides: TGCGCCAGCAGCTTAACTTCCGGGACGGACCTCTACGAGCAGTACTTC. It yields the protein CASSLTSGTDLYEQYF.

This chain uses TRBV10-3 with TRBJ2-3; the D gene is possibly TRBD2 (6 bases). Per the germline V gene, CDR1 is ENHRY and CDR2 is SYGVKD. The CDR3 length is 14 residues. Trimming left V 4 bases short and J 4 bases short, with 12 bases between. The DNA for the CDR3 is TGTGCCATCAGTGGGGGGGAGAAAGCAGATACGCAGTATTTT. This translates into CAISGGEKADTQYF.

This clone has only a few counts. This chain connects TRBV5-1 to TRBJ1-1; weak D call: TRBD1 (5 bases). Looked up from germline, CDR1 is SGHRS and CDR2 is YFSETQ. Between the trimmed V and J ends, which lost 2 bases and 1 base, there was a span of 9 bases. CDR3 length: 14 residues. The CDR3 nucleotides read TGCGCCAGCAGCTTCGGGACGGCGAACACTGAAGCTTTCTTT. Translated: CASSFGTANTEAFF.

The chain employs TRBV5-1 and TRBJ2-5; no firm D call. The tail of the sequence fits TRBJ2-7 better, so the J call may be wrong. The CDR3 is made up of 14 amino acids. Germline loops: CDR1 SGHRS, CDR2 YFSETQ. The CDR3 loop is CASSLNSPAYEQYF. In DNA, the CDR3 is TGCGCCAGCAGCTTGAACAGCCCCGCCTACGAGCAGTACTTC.

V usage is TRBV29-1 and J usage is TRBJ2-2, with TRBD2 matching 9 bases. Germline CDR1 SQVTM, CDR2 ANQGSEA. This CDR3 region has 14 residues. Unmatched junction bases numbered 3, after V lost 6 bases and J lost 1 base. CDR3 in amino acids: CSVKTSGNTGELFF. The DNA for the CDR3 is TGCAGCGTAAAGACTAGCGGGAACACCGGGGAGCTGTTTTTT.

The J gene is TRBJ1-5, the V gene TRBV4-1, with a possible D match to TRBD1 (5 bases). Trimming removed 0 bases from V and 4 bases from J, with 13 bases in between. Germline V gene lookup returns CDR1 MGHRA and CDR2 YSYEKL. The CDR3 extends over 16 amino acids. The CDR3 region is CASSQEGGGGNQPQHF. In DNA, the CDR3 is TGCGCCAGCAGCCAAGAGGGGGGGGGAGGGAATCAGCCCCAGCATTTT.

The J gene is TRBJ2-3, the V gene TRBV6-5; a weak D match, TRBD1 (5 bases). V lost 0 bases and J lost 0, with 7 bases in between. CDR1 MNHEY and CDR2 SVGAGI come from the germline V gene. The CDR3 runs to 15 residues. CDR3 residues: CASSYSGPSTDTQYF. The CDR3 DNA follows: TGTGCCAGCAGTTACTCGGGGCCTAGCACAGATACGCAGTATTTT.

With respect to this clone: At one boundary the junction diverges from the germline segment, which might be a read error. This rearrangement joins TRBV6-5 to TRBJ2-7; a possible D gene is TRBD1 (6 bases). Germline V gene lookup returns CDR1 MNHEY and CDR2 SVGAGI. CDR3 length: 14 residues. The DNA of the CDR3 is TGTGCCAGCAGTTACTCGAAGCAGGGGTTGGAGCGAGCCTTC. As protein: CASSYSKQGLERAF.

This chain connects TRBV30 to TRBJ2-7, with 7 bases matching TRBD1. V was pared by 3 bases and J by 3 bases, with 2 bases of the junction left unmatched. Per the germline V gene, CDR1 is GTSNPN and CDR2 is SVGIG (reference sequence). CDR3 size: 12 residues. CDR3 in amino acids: CAWRRQGYEQYF. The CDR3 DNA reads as TGTGCCTGGAGGAGACAGGGCTACGAGCAGTACTTC.

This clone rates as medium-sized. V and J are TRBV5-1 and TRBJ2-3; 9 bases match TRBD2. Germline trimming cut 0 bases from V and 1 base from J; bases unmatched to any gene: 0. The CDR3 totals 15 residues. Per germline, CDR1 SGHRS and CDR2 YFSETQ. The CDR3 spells CASSLGTSGTDTQYF. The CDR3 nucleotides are TGCGCCAGCAGCTTGGGGACTAGCGGCACAGATACGCAGTATTTT.

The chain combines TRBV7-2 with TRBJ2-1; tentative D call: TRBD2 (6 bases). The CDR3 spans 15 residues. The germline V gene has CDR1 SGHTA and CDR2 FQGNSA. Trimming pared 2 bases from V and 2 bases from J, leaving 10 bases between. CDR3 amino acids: CASSLLPSAYNEQFF. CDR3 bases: TGTGCCAGCAGCTTATTGCCTAGCGCCTACAATGAGCAGTTCTTC.

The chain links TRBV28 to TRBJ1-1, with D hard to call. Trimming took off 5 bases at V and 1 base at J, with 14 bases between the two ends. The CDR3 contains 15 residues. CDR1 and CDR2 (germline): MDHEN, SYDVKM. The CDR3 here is CASSPRPSGNTEAFF. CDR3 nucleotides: TGTGCCAGCAGTCCCAGGCCTTCTGGGAACACTGAAGCTTTCTTT.

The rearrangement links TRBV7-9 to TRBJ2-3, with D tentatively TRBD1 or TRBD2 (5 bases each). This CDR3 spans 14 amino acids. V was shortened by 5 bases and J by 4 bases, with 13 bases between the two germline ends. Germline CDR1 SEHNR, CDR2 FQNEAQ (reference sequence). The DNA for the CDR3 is TGTGCCAGCAGCACACAACTGGGGGCAGATACGCAGTATTTT. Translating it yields CASSTQLGADTQYF.

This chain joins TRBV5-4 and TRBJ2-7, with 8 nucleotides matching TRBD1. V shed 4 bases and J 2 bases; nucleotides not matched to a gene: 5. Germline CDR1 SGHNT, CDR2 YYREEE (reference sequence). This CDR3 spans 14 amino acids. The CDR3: CASSLGQGAYEQYF. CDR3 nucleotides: TGTGCCAGCAGCCTTGGACAGGGAGCCTACGAGCAGTACTTC.

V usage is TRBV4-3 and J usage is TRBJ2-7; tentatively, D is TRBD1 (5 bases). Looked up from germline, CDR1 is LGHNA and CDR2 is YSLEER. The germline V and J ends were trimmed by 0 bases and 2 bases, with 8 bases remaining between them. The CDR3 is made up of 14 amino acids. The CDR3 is CASSQDPGPYEQYF. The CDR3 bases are TGCGCCAGCAGCCAAGACCCAGGGCCCTACGAGCAGTACTTC.

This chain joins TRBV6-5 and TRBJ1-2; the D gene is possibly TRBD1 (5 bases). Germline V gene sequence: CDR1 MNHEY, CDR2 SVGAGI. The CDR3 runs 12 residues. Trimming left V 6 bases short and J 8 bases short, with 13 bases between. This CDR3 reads CASRGDTKGYTF. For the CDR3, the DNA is TGTGCCAGCAGGGGGGATACAAAGGGCTACACCTTC.

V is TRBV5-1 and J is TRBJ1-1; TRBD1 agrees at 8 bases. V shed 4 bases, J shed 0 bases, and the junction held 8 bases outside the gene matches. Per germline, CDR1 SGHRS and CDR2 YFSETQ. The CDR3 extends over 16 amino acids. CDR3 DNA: TGCGCCAGCAGCACCGGACAGGGATCGGTGAACACTGAAGCTTTCTTT. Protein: CASSTGQGSVNTEAFF.

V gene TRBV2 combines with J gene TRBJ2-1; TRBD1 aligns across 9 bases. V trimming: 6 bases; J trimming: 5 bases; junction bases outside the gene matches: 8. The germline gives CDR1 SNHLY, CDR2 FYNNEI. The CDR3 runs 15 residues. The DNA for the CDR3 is TGTGCCAGCAGGGGGGACAGGGCGGGAAACAATGAGCAGTTCTTC. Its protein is CASRGDRAGNNEQFF. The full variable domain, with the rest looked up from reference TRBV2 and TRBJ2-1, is EPEVTQTPSHQVTQMGQEVILRCVPISNHLYFYWYRQILGQKVEFLVSFYNNEISEKSEIFDDQFSVERPDGSNFTLKIRSTKLEDSAMYFCASRGDRAGNNEQFFGPGTRLTVL.

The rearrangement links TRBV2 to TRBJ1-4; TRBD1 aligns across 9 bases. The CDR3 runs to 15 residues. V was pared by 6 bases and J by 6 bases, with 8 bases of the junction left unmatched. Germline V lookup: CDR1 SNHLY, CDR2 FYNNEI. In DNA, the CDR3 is TGTGCCAGCAGGAGACCGGGACAGGGTGATGAAAAACTGTTTTTT. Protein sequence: CASRRPGQGDEKLFF.

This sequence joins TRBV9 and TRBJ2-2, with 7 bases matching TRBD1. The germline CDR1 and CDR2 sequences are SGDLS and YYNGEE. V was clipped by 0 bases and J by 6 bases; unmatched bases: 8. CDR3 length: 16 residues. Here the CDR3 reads CASSVVAGGVAGELFF. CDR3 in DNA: TGTGCCAGCAGCGTAGTCGCAGGGGGAGTTGCCGGGGAGCTGTTTTTT.

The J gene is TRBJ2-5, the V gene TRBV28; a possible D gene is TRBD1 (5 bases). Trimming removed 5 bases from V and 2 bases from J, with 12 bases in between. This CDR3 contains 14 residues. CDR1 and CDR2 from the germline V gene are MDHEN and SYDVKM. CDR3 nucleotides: TGTGCCAGCAGTCCCGTTCGACAGCAAGAGACCCAGTACTTC. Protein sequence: CASSPVRQQETQYF.